These T cell receptor beta chains were read from a single sample in a study of T-cell reconstitution after alpha-beta-depleted transplantation in children. TCRdb independently ran MiXCR on the PCR reads; one entry per CDR3 protein. This table has hundreds of thousands of distinct CDR3 sequences, around 14% appearing once. Sequencing used PBMCs, obtained before TCRalphabeta/CD19-depleted stem cell transplant. The receptors derive from a girl aged 2-10 years with congenital amegakaryocytic thrombocytopenia, due to receive a stem cell transplant. Both conserved end residues are part of each CDR3. D genes are given only for firm matches. Size values are once, few and many counts, or a class for expanded clones, and some rows have none.

>TRBD1|TRBV29-1|many|TRBJ1-2
TGCAGCGGATGGACAGGTTCCACGATAGGGGGCTACACCTTC
CSGWTGSTIGGYTF
>.|TRBV12-1|.|TRBJ2-4
TGTGCCAGCAGCGGACTAGCGGGAGAAGACGGTGAGGAACACATTCAGTACTTC
CASSGLAGEDGEEHIQYF
>.|TRBV15|few|TRBJ2-3
TGTGCCACCAGCGGAAGACTAGTCCCAGATACGCAGTATTTT
CATSGRLVPDTQYF
>.|TRBV5-1|many|TRBJ1-1
TGCGCCAGCAGTTTTGCGGGCCAGGGGAACACTGAAGCTTTCTTT
CASSFAGQGNTEAFF
>TRBD1|TRBV27|.|TRBJ2-4
TGTGCCAGCAGTTCCGAGCCCGCAGGGGGCCAGAACATTCAGTACTTC
CASSSEPAGGQNIQYF
>.|TRBV20-1|few|TRBJ2-1
TGCAGTGCTAATGTTCGGAGGCTCTACAATGAGCAGTTCTTC
CSANVRRLYNEQFF
>TRBD2|TRBV28|many|TRBJ2-1
TGTGCCAGTAGCGGGAGAAACTACAATGAGCAGTTCTTC
CASSGRNYNEQFF
>.|TRBV20-1|many|TRBJ2-1
TGCAGTGCCCCGGTAGGAAAGAGCTCCTACAATGAGCAGTTCTTC
CSAPVGKSSYNEQFF
>.|TRBV18|.|TRBJ2-7
TGTGCCAGCTCACCAGGGATGTCTACTAACTACGAGCAGTACTTC
CASSPGMSTNYEQYF
>.|TRBV27|.|TRBJ1-2
TGTGCCAGCAGTCGGGGGGTCCCGACCTTCTATGGCTACACCTTC
CASSRGVPTFYGYTF
>.|TRBV5-1|many|TRBJ2-3
TGCGCCAGCAAAAGGAGAGAATTTAGCACAGATACGCAGTATTTT
CASKRREFSTDTQYF
>TRBD1|TRBV20-1|.|TRBJ2-2
TGCAGTGCTAGTTCGACAGGGGGCGATAACGGGGAGCTGTTTTTT
CSASSTGGDNGELFF
>TRBD2|TRBV30|once|TRBJ2-5
TGTGCCTGGAGGTTAGCGGGAACTAAAGAGACCCAGTACTTC
CAWRLAGTKETQYF
>TRBD1|TRBV7-8|.|TRBJ1-2
TGTGCCAGCAGCGGGGACGGGACAGGGACTGGCTACACCTTC
CASSGDGTGTGYTF
>.|TRBV30|.|TRBJ2-7
TGTGCCTGGAGTGTTACCTACGAGCAGTACTTC
CAWSVTYEQYF
>TRBD2|TRBV28|few|TRBJ2-3
TGTGCCAGCAGCCCTTTTCCTAGCGGAGGGGTCACAGATACGCAGTATTTT
CASSPFPSGGVTDTQYF
>TRBD2|TRBV3-1|few|TRBJ2-4
TGTGCCAGCAGCCATCGCGGCGGGGGGGCGAGGTGGAACATTCAGTACTTC
CASSHRGGGARWNIQYF
>.|TRBV6-5|many|TRBJ2-1
TGTGCCAGCAGTTACTCCTCCCGGGCCTCAAAGTTCTTC
CASSYSSRASKFF
>.|TRBV11-2|many|TRBJ2-1
TGTGCCAGCAGCTTAATTTCCCCCTCGCCAGGTTACAATGAGCAGTTCTTC
CASSLISPSPGYNEQFF
>.|TRBV5-1|few|TRBJ2-4
TGCGCCAGCAGCTTGGCCGGGTTGTCCTTAGCCAAAAACATTCAGTACTTC
CASSLAGLSLAKNIQYF
>TRBD2|TRBV7-9|.|TRBJ2-5
TGTGCCAGCAGCTCACATATAGCGGGCTCAATAACAGAGACCCAGTACTTC
CASSSHIAGSITETQYF
>.|TRBV2|many|TRBJ2-3
TGTGCCAGCGGAAGGACAGTCCAATTTGGGGATACGCAGTATTTT
CASGRTVQFGDTQYF
>TRBD2|TRBV7-9|.|TRBJ2-1
TGTGCCAGCAGCTTTAGCGGGGGAGTGAATGAGCAGTTCTTC
CASSFSGGVNEQFF
>TRBD1|TRBV4-2|few|TRBJ2-5
TGTGCCAGCAGCCCGTCCCAGGGGGAAGAGACCCAGTACTTC
CASSPSQGEETQYF
>TRBD2|TRBV29-1|few|TRBJ2-7
TGCAGCGCCTCCCTGGGACTAGTTTTCCCCAACCCTACCTACGAGCAGTACTTC
CSASLGLVFPNPTYEQYF
>.|TRBV5-1|.|TRBJ2-1
TGCGCCAGCAGCGCCGTTGGAAGGGTTGACGGGCCGAAAATACGTCCTCTATACAATGAGCAGTTCTTC
CASSAVGRVDGPKIRPLYNEQFF
>TRBD2|TRBV12-3/TRBV12-4|.|TRBJ2-1
TGTGCCAGCAGAACAGGAACCATCGGGACTAGCAGTGAGCAGTTCTTC
CASRTGTIGTSSEQFF
>.|TRBV20-1|many|TRBJ2-7
TGCAGTGCTAGAGATACCACAGCGTACCGGTTCGAGCAGTACTTC
CSARDTTAYRFEQYF